These 20 T cell receptor beta chains were all obtained from the same sample, sequenced in a study of T cell responses to AZD1222 COVID-19 vaccine. The data were produced by immunoSEQ multiplex PCR, yet TCRdb's version contains in-frame clones alone and is incomplete. The sample lists about 150,000 clones, less than 90% occurring once. The sequences come from peripheral blood, collected on day 0 of AZD1222 vaccination. These receptors came from an adult in good health.

This clone was seen once. This chain uses TRBV7-2 with TRBJ2-7, with 7 positions matching TRBD1. Germline trimming cut 4 bases from V and 4 bases from J; bases unmatched to any gene: 4. Germline assignment: CDR1 SGHTA and CDR2 FQGNSA. The CDR3 has 13 residues. For the CDR3, the DNA is TGTGCCAGCAGCTGGACAGGAGGTTACGAGCAGTACTTC. This codes for CASSWTGGYEQYF.

The rearrangement uses TRBV5-1 and TRBJ1-2; 8 bases are a match to TRBD1. V dropped 2 bases and J dropped 3; count of bases not matched to a gene: 3. Per the germline V gene, CDR1 is SGHRS and CDR2 is YFSETQ. The length of the CDR3 is 14 residues. The CDR3 sequence is CASSLLTGDYGYTF. In DNA form, the CDR3 reads TGCGCCAGCAGCTTACTGACAGGGGACTATGGCTACACCTTC. Supplemented by reference TRBV5-1 and TRBJ1-2, the full variable domain reads KAGVTQTPRYLIKTRGQQVTLSCSPISGHRSVSWYQQTPGQGLQFLFEYFSETQRNKGNFPGRFSGRQFSNSRSEMNVSTLELGDSALYLCASSLLTGDYGYTFGSGTRLTVV.

This clone was observed once. The V call is TRBV4-2, the J call TRBJ2-7; D possibly corresponds to TRBD1 (5 bases). Germline values: CDR1 LGHNA, CDR2 YNFKEQ. The CDR3 is made up of 14 amino acids. Trimming removed 2 bases at V and 2 bases at J, with 10 bases between. The CDR3 here is CASSQIAGPYEQYF. In nucleotides, the CDR3 is TGTGCCAGCAGCCAAATTGCAGGGCCCTACGAGCAGTACTTC.

About this clone itself: Within the sample, other DNA sequences also encode this same CDR3. The chain carries TRBV5-1 and TRBJ1-1, with 7 bases identical to TRBD1. Germline V gene lookup returns CDR1 SGHRS and CDR2 YFSETQ. The ends lost 0 bases at V and 4 bases at J; junction bases unmatched: 3. This CDR3 is built from 14 residues. The chain's CDR3 is CASSLGQGFTEAFF. The CDR3 DNA is TGCGCCAGCAGCTTGGGACAGGGATTCACTGAAGCTTTCTTT.

This chain joins TRBV28 and TRBJ1-6, with D perhaps TRBD1 (5 bases). This CDR3 is 14 amino acids long. From germline, CDR1 is MDHEN and CDR2 SYDVKM. Trimming pared 3 bases from V and 8 bases from J, leaving 11 bases between. The CDR3 DNA sequence: TGTGCCAGCAGTTTTTTCAGGGAACATTCACCCCTCCACTTT. Protein sequence: CASSFFREHSPLHF.

This clone has more than one count but fewer than ten. J is TRBJ2-2 and V is TRBV18; TRBD2 is a possible D gene (5 bases). The CDR3 totals 14 residues. From germline, CDR1 is KGHSH and CDR2 LQKENI. Trimming left V 1 base short and J 5 bases short, with 8 bases between. The CDR3 region is CASSPRTGTGELFF. CDR3 DNA: TGTGCCAGCTCACCACGGACTGGGACCGGGGAGCTGTTTTTT.

V is TRBV11-2 and J is TRBJ1-6; no clear D gene. Germline V CDR1 and CDR2: SGHAT, FQNNGV. V shed 2 bases and J shed 6 bases, with 5 bases lying between them. This CDR3 has 13 residues. CDR3 coding DNA: TGTGCCAGCAGCTTAACTCGTAATTCACCCCTCCACTTT. Amino acid sequence: CASSLTRNSPLHF.

The rearrangement joins TRBV5-1 to TRBJ2-1; the match to TRBD2 covers 11 bases. The CDR3 totals 15 residues. Germline CDR1 reads SGHRS; CDR2 reads YFSETQ. The junction had 1 base not matched to a gene; V was cut back by 3 bases and J by 2 bases. CDR3 DNA sequence: TGCGCCAGCAGCTCTAGCGGGGGGCCCTACAATGAGCAGTTCTTC. Its protein product is CASSSSGGPYNEQFF. Using reference TRBV5-1 and TRBJ2-1 for the parts outside the CDR3, the full variable domain is KAGVTQTPRYLIKTRGQQVTLSCSPISGHRSVSWYQQTPGQGLQFLFEYFSETQRNKGNFPGRFSGRQFSNSRSEMNVSTLELGDSALYLCASSSSGGPYNEQFFGPGTRLTVL.

The chain employs TRBV6-5 and TRBJ1-2; D is possibly TRBD1 (6 bases). Germline V lookup: CDR1 MNHEY, CDR2 SVGAGI. This CDR3 is built from 15 residues. Between the trimmed V and J ends, which lost 6 bases and 1 base, there was a span of 15 bases. The CDR3 DNA reads as TGTGCCAGCAGAAGACAACCGGGACATAACTATGGCTACACCTTC. Its translation is CASRRQPGHNYGYTF.

The chain is built from TRBV3-1 (or the pseudogene TRBV3-2) and TRBJ1-1; D not resolved. CDR3 length: 13 residues. Trimming left V 6 bases short and J 0 bases short, with 8 bases between. The germline CDR1 and CDR2 sequences are LGHDT and YNNKEL (reference sequence). The CDR3 DNA reads TGTGCCAGCAGTCACCGGTTGAACACTGAAGCTTTCTTT. Encoded protein: CASSHRLNTEAFF.

The chain is built from TRBV4-3 and TRBJ1-2; D is undetermined. V was trimmed by 2 bases and J by 6 bases, leaving 13 bases between them. This CDR3 contains 14 residues. CDR1 and CDR2 (germline): LGHNA, YSLEER. The CDR3 is CASSQRLGRNGYTF. The CDR3, as DNA: TGCGCCAGCAGCCAACGGCTTGGCAGGAATGGCTACACCTTC.

CDR3 sequence: CASSFSTSRNEQYF. CDR3 sequence (DNA): TGTGCCAGCAGCTTTTCGACTAGTAGGAACGAGCAGTACTTC. The chain links TRBV7-2 to TRBJ2-7, with D maybe TRBD2 (6 bases). The V gene lost 3 bases and the J gene lost 5 bases, with 14 bases spanning the gap. This CDR3 is built from 14 residues. Germline V gives CDR1 SGHTA, CDR2 FQGNSA.

J is TRBJ2-3 and V is TRBV2; 7 bases fit TRBD1. The CDR3 spans 13 residues. The germline V gene encodes CDR1 SNHLY and CDR2 FYNNEI. Trimming at V came to 6 bases and at J to 3 bases, leaving 3 bases not matched to a gene. The CDR3, as DNA: TGTGCCAGCAGAGACAGGGAGACAGATACGCAGTATTTT. It is translated as CASRDRETDTQYF.

The rearrangement joins TRBV7-2 to TRBJ1-6; D gene ambiguous. CDR3 size: 15 residues. CDR1 and CDR2 (germline): SGHTA, FQGNSA. Trimming removed 1 base at V and 11 bases at J, with 15 bases between. Here the CDR3 DNA reads TGTGCCAGCAGCTTAGAGGCGGGCGTTATAACACCCCTCCACTTT. Protein product: CASSLEAGVITPLHF. Complete variable domain (other parts from reference TRBV7-2 and TRBJ1-6): GAGVSQSPSNKVTEKGKDVELRCDPISGHTALYWYRQSLGQGLEFLIYFQGNSAPDKSGLPSDRFSAERTGGSVSTLTIQRTQQEDSAVYLCASSLEAGVITPLHFGNGTRLTVT.

The chain links TRBV13 to TRBJ1-2; 9 bases match TRBD1. The CDR3 is 15 residues long. Germline lookup yields CDR1 PRHDT and CDR2 FYEKMQ (reference sequence). V shed 3 bases and J 4 bases; nucleotides not matched to a gene: 6. CDR3 sequence: CASSLGQGFLYGYTF. In DNA form, the CDR3 reads TGTGCCAGCAGCTTGGGACAGGGTTTCCTCTATGGCTACACCTTC. Filled out from reference TRBV13 and TRBJ1-2, the complete variable domain reads AAGVIQSPRHLIKEKRETATLKCYPIPRHDTVYWYQQGPGQDPQFLISFYEKMQSDKGSIPDRFSAQQFSDYHSELNMSSLELGDSALYFCASSLGQGFLYGYTFGSGTRLTVV.

The chain joins TRBV19 to TRBJ1-5; no clear D. Trimming cost V 1 base and J 3 bases, with 10 bases left between them. Germline-derived CDR1 and CDR2 are LNHDA and SQIVND (reference sequence). This CDR3 contains 15 residues. The CDR3 coding sequence is TGTGCCAGTAGTATAGGCTCGCAGATCAATCAGCCCCAGCATTTT. It yields the protein CASSIGSQINQPQHF. Full variable domain (outside the CDR3, taken from reference TRBV19 and TRBJ1-5): DGGITQSPKYLFRKEGQNVTLSCEQNLNHDAMYWYRQDPGQGLRLIYYSQIVNDFQKGDIAEGYSVSREKKESFPLTVTSAQKNPTAFYLCASSIGSQINQPQHFGDGTRLSIL.

The V call is TRBV5-6, the J call TRBJ2-1; D is unresolved. There are 16 residues in the CDR3. V shed 0 bases and J shed 4 bases, with 14 bases lying between them. CDR1 SGHDT and CDR2 YYEEEE come from the germline V gene. This chain's CDR3 is CASSLVLTSYYNEQFF. The CDR3 nucleotides are TGTGCCAGCAGCTTGGTTTTGACAAGCTATTACAATGAGCAGTTCTTC.

The rearrangement links TRBV5-1 to TRBJ1-6, with 12 bases lining up with TRBD1. Germline CDR1 reads SGHRS; CDR2 reads YFSETQ. This CDR3 region has 16 residues. The V and J ends lost 0 bases and 8 bases, in that order; junction bases with no gene match: 3. CDR3 region: CASSLGGTGGDSPLHF. The CDR3 DNA reads as TGCGCCAGCAGCTTGGGTGGGACAGGGGGCGATTCACCCCTCCACTTT.

The gene calls are TRBV6-2 or TRBV6-3 and TRBJ1-2; D is undetermined. Germline V lookup: CDR1 MNHEY, CDR2 SVGEGT. Trimming removed 5 bases from V and 3 bases from J, with 19 bases in between. The CDR3 is 16 residues long. CDR3 in amino acids: CASSRAEITSHYGYTF. The CDR3 nucleotides read TGTGCCAGCAGTCGAGCCGAGATTACTTCGCACTATGGCTACACCTTC.

The chain combines TRBV2 with TRBJ1-5; D is perhaps TRBD1 (6 bases). CDR1 is SNHLY, CDR2 FYNNEI, per germline. The CDR3 is 14 amino acids. The V and J ends lost 4 bases and 2 bases respectively, with 9 bases between them. CDR3 in DNA: TGTGCCAGCAGTGGGGCAGGGGGCAATCAGCCCCAGCATTTT. Translating gives CASSGAGGNQPQHF.